The 29 T cell receptor beta chains presented below share a single source sample, sequenced in a study listed by TCRdb under 2016. The library came from RT-PCR. The sequencing machine was an Illumina MiSeq. TCRdb reanalyzed the raw reads on its own, using fastp at Q25 for trimming and MiXCR for clone calling, and kept in-frame beta chains. Rows are combined by CDR3 protein, so each entry shows the most common genes and DNA. Counted in this sample were around 700,000 distinct CDR3 sequences; approximately 15% of them appeared once. The ten largest make up roughly 3.6% of the sample. Sequences were obtained from memory CD4+ T cells from blood. Receptors were obtained from a female donor in good health, serving as a healthy control.

This clonotype has a handful of counts. The chain uses TRBV20-1 and TRBJ1-2; weak D call: TRBD1 (5 bases). The V end lost 0 bases, the J end lost 7 bases, and 18 bases lay between the germline ends. Per the germline V gene, CDR1 is DFQATT and CDR2 is SNEGSKA (reference sequence). The CDR3 runs to 15 residues. As DNA, the CDR3 is TGCAGTGCTAGAGATACCAGGGAAGGGCCCGGTGGCTACACCTTC. Protein product: CSARDTREGPGGYTF.

The chain carries TRBV28 and TRBJ2-7, with TRBD2 matching 8 bases. Germline V gene data show CDR1 as MDHEN and CDR2 as SYDVKM. The CDR3 covers 15 residues. The V and J ends lost 6 bases and 2 bases, in that order; junction bases with no gene match: 9. The CDR3 DNA sequence: TGTGCCAGCAGACCCGGGGGGGGGAACACCTACGAGCAGTACTTC. Its protein is CASRPGGGNTYEQYF.

The V gene is TRBV12-3 or TRBV12-4, the J gene TRBJ2-5; 12 bases are a match to TRBD2. This CDR3 is 14 amino acids long. Trimming took 6 bases from V and 7 from J; bases not matched to a gene: 6. The CDR3 region has the DNA TGTGCCAGCAGGCTAGCGGGGGGGCGGGGGACCCAGTACTTC. Protein sequence: CASRLAGGRGTQYF.

The CDR3 loop reads CASSQWSGTSGRLRSTDTQYF. The CDR3, as DNA: TGCGCCAGCAGCCAATGGTCTGGGACTAGCGGGAGATTACGGAGCACAGATACGCAGTATTTT. This chain joins TRBV4-3 and TRBJ2-3, with TRBD2 matching over 14 bases. Germline assignment: CDR1 LGHNA and CDR2 YSLEER. There are 21 residues in the CDR3. V was clipped by 2 bases and J by 0 bases; unmatched bases: 13.

This clonotype was seen a handful of times. The chain recombines TRBV5-1 with TRBJ2-3, with no clear D. V lost 5 bases and J 0 bases, leaving 13 bases between the germline ends. The CDR3 has 15 residues. Per the germline V gene, CDR1 is SGHRS and CDR2 is YFSETQ. CDR3 in DNA: TGCGCCAGCAGATCCCAACCAACTAGCACAGATACGCAGTATTTT. It encodes CASRSQPTSTDTQYF. The complete variable domain, with remaining parts taken from reference TRBV5-1 and TRBJ2-3, reads KAGVTQTPRYLIKTRGQQVTLSCSPISGHRSVSWYQQTPGQGLQFLFEYFSETQRNKGNFPGRFSGRQFSNSRSEMNVSTLELGDSALYLCASRSQPTSTDTQYFGPGTRLTVL.

This clonotype occurred a few times. The chain couples TRBV27 to TRBJ2-4, with 8 positions matching TRBD2. Germline lookup yields CDR1 MNHEY and CDR2 SMNVEV (reference sequence). V lost 5 bases, J lost 1 base, and 28 bases stayed unmatched. This CDR3 has 23 amino acids. For the CDR3, the DNA is TGTGCCAGCAGTCCTACAGATTACCCTTGGCGGGAGGTACGTCCGGATGCCAAAAACATTCAGTACTTC. It specifies CASSPTDYPWREVRPDAKNIQYF.

This clonotype was observed many times. V and J are TRBV29-1 and TRBJ2-3; D uncertain. V was shortened by 4 bases and J by 1 base, with 15 bases between the two germline ends. The V gene's germline CDR1 is SQVTM and CDR2 ANQGSEA. The CDR3 sequence is 15 residues long. The CDR3 spells CSVVPILDGTDTQYF. The CDR3, as DNA: TGCAGCGTTGTGCCGATCCTAGACGGCACAGATACGCAGTATTTT.

The J gene is TRBJ1-6, the V gene TRBV5-4; TRBD1 might be the D (6 bases). With 3 bases removed from V and 6 bases from J, the gap between germline ends came to 19 bases. The CDR3 extends over 17 amino acids. Germline CDR1 is SGHNT and CDR2 is YYREEE (reference sequence). CDR3 loop: CASSSGGTPGVNSPLHF. DNA for the CDR3: TGTGCCAGCAGCTCCGGGGGGACACCGGGGGTTAATTCACCCCTCCACTTT. Looking up the rest from reference TRBV5-4 and TRBJ1-6 gives the full variable domain: ETGVTQSPTHLIKTRGQQVTLRCSSQSGHNTVSWYQQALGQGPQFIFQYYREEENGRGNFPPRFSGLQFPNYSSELNVNALELDDSALYLCASSSGGTPGVNSPLHFGNGTRLTVT.

The chain joins TRBV6-5 to TRBJ1-2; the D is unclear. CDR1 is MNHEY, CDR2 SVGAGI, per germline. The length of the CDR3 is 12 residues. V dropped 6 bases and J dropped 8 bases, with 13 bases sitting between them. CDR3 bases: TGTGCCAGCAGACCCCTTGTGGGGGGCTACACCTTC. Translated, it gives CASRPLVGGYTF.

This clonotype was observed at least ten times. The chain combines TRBV5-1 with TRBJ2-1; 10 bases are shared with TRBD2. Trimming took 4 bases from V and 6 from J; bases not matched to a gene: 4. CDR1 is SGHRS and CDR2 is YFSETQ in the germline V gene. The CDR3 has 14 residues. The CDR3 DNA reads as TGCGCCAGCAGCGAACTAGCGGGATCCAATGAGCAGTTCTTC. Protein: CASSELAGSNEQFF. Filled out from reference TRBV5-1 and TRBJ2-1, the complete variable domain reads KAGVTQTPRYLIKTRGQQVTLSCSPISGHRSVSWYQQTPGQGLQFLFEYFSETQRNKGNFPGRFSGRQFSNSRSEMNVSTLELGDSALYLCASSELAGSNEQFFGPGTRLTVL.

J is TRBJ2-1 and V is TRBV7-6; a possible D gene is TRBD2 (7 bases). Germline-derived CDR1 and CDR2 are SGHVS and FNYEAQ. V was pared by 1 base and J by 7 bases, with 14 bases between. The CDR3 has 15 amino acids. The CDR3 sequence: CASSLGDGGPNEQFF. CDR3 DNA: TGTGCCAGCAGCTTAGGCGACGGGGGGCCGAATGAGCAGTTCTTC. Full variable domain (missing parts from reference TRBV7-6 and TRBJ2-1): GAGVSQSPRYKVTKRGQDVALRCDPISGHVSLYWYRQALGQGPEFLTYFNYEAQQDKSGLPNDRFSAERPEGSISTLTIQRTEQRDSAMYRCASSLGDGGPNEQFFGPGTRLTVL.

There are a few counts of this clonotype. The genes are TRBV5-1 and TRBJ2-1, with 8 bases fitting TRBD2. V dropped 4 bases and J dropped 5; count of bases not matched to a gene: 11. This CDR3 has 16 amino acids. The V gene's germline CDR1 is SGHRS and CDR2 YFSETQ. The CDR3 reads CASSPLAGGADNEQFF. The CDR3 DNA follows: TGCGCCAGCAGCCCCCTAGCGGGTGGGGCCGACAATGAGCAGTTCTTC.

The V call is TRBV7-3, the J call TRBJ2-5, with 8 positions matching TRBD1. The V gene end was trimmed by 5 bases and the J gene end by 4 bases; junction bases not matched to a gene: 6. This CDR3 is built from 14 residues. The germline V gene encodes CDR1 SGHTA and CDR2 FQGTGA. The CDR3 protein is CASSLSGQGETQYF. CDR3 DNA sequence: TGTGCCAGCAGCCTGTCCGGACAGGGAGAGACCCAGTACTTC.

The chain couples TRBV20-1 to TRBJ2-3, with D possibly matching TRBD2 (7 bases). The CDR3 covers 13 residues. Trimming cost V 6 bases and J 9 bases, with 19 bases left between them. Germline assignment: CDR1 DFQATT and CDR2 SNEGSKA (reference sequence). The CDR3 protein is CSAKKGGGETQYF. The CDR3 nucleotides read TGCAGTGCAAAGAAGGGAGGGGGAGAAACGCAGTATTTT.

This rearrangement joins TRBV6-5 to TRBJ2-7, with D tentatively TRBD1 (6 bases). Germline V gene lookup returns CDR1 MNHEY and CDR2 SVGAGI. V lost 7 bases to trimming and J lost 3 bases, with 16 bases between them. The CDR3 contains 14 residues. The CDR3 DNA is TGTGCCAGCAAAAAAACAGGGTCGGGCTACGAGCAGTACTTC. It codes for CASKKTGSGYEQYF.

This chain uses TRBV7-2 with TRBJ2-3; 10 positions match TRBD2. Per germline, CDR1 SGHTA and CDR2 FQGNSA. The CDR3 is 17 amino acids. Trimming cost V 1 base and J 5 bases; bases outside gene matches: 9. CDR3 DNA sequence: TGTGCCAGCAGCTTAGGCCTAGGGACTAGCGCATTAGATACGCAGTATTTT. Protein: CASSLGLGTSALDTQYF.

The table lists this clonotype with a few counts. This sequence joins TRBV6-6 and TRBJ2-7; 7 nucleotides line up with TRBD2. The ends lost 7 bases at V and 4 bases at J; junction bases unmatched: 13. The CDR3 has 15 amino acids. Germline V gene sequence: CDR1 MNHNY, CDR2 SVGAGI (reference sequence). CDR3 sequence reads: CASISKPGTTYEQYF. CDR3 sequence (DNA): TGTGCCAGCATTTCGAAACCCGGGACTACGTACGAGCAGTACTTC.

The genes are TRBV4-2 and TRBJ2-1, with a tentative D call TRBD2 (6 bases). The CDR3 has 16 residues. Looked up from germline, CDR1 is LGHNA and CDR2 is YNFKEQ. Deletions cut 4 bases from V and 0 bases from J, with 13 bases between. The CDR3 DNA reads as TGTGCCAGCAGCCGGGGGGAAGGGCCCTCCTACAATGAGCAGTTCTTC. Protein product: CASSRGEGPSYNEQFF.

The table lists this clonotype with a few counts. The CDR3 reads CASSLDPGQPQHF. CDR3 DNA: TGTGCCAGCAGCTTGGACCCGGGGCAGCCCCAGCATTTT. The rearrangement links TRBV5-6 to TRBJ1-5; D is uncertain. V was cut by 0 bases and J by 7 bases, with 8 bases left in between. This CDR3 is 13 amino acids long. CDR1 is SGHDT, CDR2 YYEEEE, per germline.

This clonotype was seen a handful of times. This rearrangement joins TRBV7-2 to TRBJ2-4; 8 bases agree with TRBD2. Per germline, CDR1 SGHTA and CDR2 FQGNSA. The CDR3 has 15 residues. Losses at the gene ends were 3 bases for V and 8 bases for J; bases not matched to a gene: 9. The CDR3 nucleotides read TGTGCCAGCAGCTTGAAATCAGCGGGAGTAGACATTCAGTACTTC. Protein sequence: CASSLKSAGVDIQYF.

J is TRBJ2-1 and V is TRBV11-2; 7 bases match TRBD2. CDR3 length: 15 amino acids. CDR1 and CDR2 from the germline V gene are SGHAT and FQNNGV. With V trimmed by 0 bases and J by 7 bases, 6 bases remained unmatched. As DNA, the CDR3 is TGTGCCAGCAGCTTAGAGCGGGAGTGGTGGAATGAGCAGTTCTTC. Protein sequence: CASSLEREWWNEQFF.

Here the CDR3 DNA reads TGTGCCAGTAGTATACGGAGGTTGAACAGCATGAACACTGAAGCTTTCTTT. This gives the protein CASSIRRLNSMNTEAFF. This chain connects TRBV19 to TRBJ1-1, with unresolved D. Trimming left V 2 bases short and J 0 bases short, with 16 bases between. Looked up from germline, CDR1 is LNHDA and CDR2 is SQIVND (reference sequence). The CDR3 has 17 amino acids. Looking up the rest from reference TRBV19 and TRBJ1-1 gives the full variable domain: DGGITQSPKYLFRKEGQNVTLSCEQNLNHDAMYWYRQDPGQGLRLIYYSQIVNDFQKGDIAEGYSVSREKKESFPLTVTSAQKNPTAFYLCASSIRRLNSMNTEAFFGQGTRLTVV.

This clonotype was observed a single time. The junction departs from germline at one end; a sequencing error may be responsible. The chain combines TRBV6-1 with TRBJ2-3, with 8 positions matching TRBD2. Germline assignment: CDR1 MNHNS and CDR2 SASEGT. This CDR3 contains 16 residues. This CDR3 reads CASSEAPAGETDRQYF. CDR3 DNA sequence: TGTGCCAGCAGTGAAGCGCCAGCGGGAGAAACAGATAGGCAGTATTTT.

There are a few counts of this clonotype. V gene TRBV7-2 combines with J gene TRBJ2-7; D is undetermined. Trimming took off 5 bases at V and 2 bases at J, with 13 bases between the two ends. CDR3 length equals 14 residues. In germline, CDR1 is SGHTA, CDR2 FQGNSA. For the CDR3, the DNA is TGTGCCAGCAGCAAGACGGACGGACCCTACGAGCAGTACTTC. Translation: CASSKTDGPYEQYF.

The V and J genes are TRBV7-2 and TRBJ2-2; TRBD2 matches 9 bases. Germline V gives CDR1 SGHTA, CDR2 FQGNSA. Trimming removed 6 bases from V and 4 bases from J; junction bases left unmatched: 9. CDR3 size: 16 residues. The CDR3 loop is CASSPVRREGTGELFF. For the CDR3, the DNA is TGTGCCAGCAGTCCGGTCCGGCGGGAGGGCACCGGGGAGCTGTTTTTT.

This clonotype was counted between two and nine times. The rearrangement links TRBV9 to TRBJ2-3; D might be TRBD1 or TRBD2, each matching 5 bases. Germline loops: CDR1 SGDLS, CDR2 YYNGEE. The CDR3 has 17 residues. V lost 0 bases to trimming and J lost 2 bases, with 16 bases between them. This CDR3 is CASSVALGDGATDTQYF. The CDR3, as DNA: TGTGCCAGCAGCGTAGCTCTGGGGGATGGTGCCACAGATACGCAGTATTTT.

This clonotype was seen a handful of times. The chain carries TRBV9 and TRBJ1-2; possible D gene TRBD1, 5 bases. The CDR3 runs to 15 residues. Germline CDR1 reads SGDLS; CDR2 reads YYNGEE. V was shortened by 6 bases and J by 2 bases, with 17 bases between the two germline ends. The CDR3 DNA sequence: TGTGCCAGCACCCCAGTGGGGCAGGCGAACTATGGCTACACCTTC. It codes for CASTPVGQANYGYTF.

The sample holds a few counts of this clonotype. This chain joins TRBV27 and TRBJ1-6; D is ambiguous. The V gene's germline CDR1 is MNHEY and CDR2 SMNVEV (reference sequence). CDR3 length: 17 amino acids. Trimming removed 3 bases at V and 4 bases at J, with 16 bases between. CDR3 bases: TGTGCCAGCAGTTTTTCATCGGGTACGGGGTATAATTCACCCCTCCACTTT. It encodes CASSFSSGTGYNSPLHF.

This clonotype was found many times. The chain joins TRBV3-1 to TRBJ1-2; D is undetermined. The germline V gene has CDR1 LGHDT and CDR2 YNNKEL (reference sequence). This CDR3 is built from 14 residues. Trimming removed 1 base from V and 4 bases from J, with 10 bases in between. The CDR3: CASSQGEGTYGYTF. CDR3 nucleotide sequence: TGTGCCAGCAGCCAAGGGGAGGGCACCTATGGCTACACCTTC.